This TCR beta chain appears in the sequencing data of a study of T cell repertoires in cytomegalovirus infection. TCRdb processed the reads anew with MiXCR; each CDR3 protein has one entry. The sample records about 230,000 distinct CDR3 sequences, about 23% being singletons. This CDR3 has 14 amino acids. Germline-derived CDR1 and CDR2 are SNHLY and FYNNEI. V was pared by 5 bases and J by 2 bases, with 10 bases between. The J gene is TRBJ1-3, the V gene TRBV2; D is uncertain. Sequenced sample: CD8+ T cells from PBMCs. This receptor was identified in a human donor in good health (CMV status not recorded). Some clones in this sample may be carry-over from other donors' samples. CDR3 coding DNA: TGTGCCAGCAGTTTACAGACGACTGGAAACACCATATATTTT. It encodes CASSLQTTGNTIYF.